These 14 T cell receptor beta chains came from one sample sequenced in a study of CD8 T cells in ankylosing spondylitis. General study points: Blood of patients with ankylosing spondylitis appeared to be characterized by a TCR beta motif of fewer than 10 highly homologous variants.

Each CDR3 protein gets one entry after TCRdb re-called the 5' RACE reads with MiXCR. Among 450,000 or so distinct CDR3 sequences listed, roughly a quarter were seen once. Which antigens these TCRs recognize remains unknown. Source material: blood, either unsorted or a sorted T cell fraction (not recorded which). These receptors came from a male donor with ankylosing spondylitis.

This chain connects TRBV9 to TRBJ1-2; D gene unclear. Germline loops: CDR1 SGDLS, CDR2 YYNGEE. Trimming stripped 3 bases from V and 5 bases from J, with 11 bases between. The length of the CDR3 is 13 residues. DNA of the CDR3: TGTGCCAGCAGCGCCCGCTCGAGGTATGGCTACACCTTC. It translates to CASSARSRYGYTF.

Here the CDR3 DNA reads TGCAGTGCTAGAGATCTCCAGCGGGAAGGTTACGAGCAGTACTTC. Its translation: CSARDLQREGYEQYF. This sequence joins TRBV20-1 and TRBJ2-7; 7 bases fit TRBD2. Germline assignment: CDR1 DFQATT and CDR2 SNEGSKA (reference sequence). CDR3 size: 15 residues. The ends lost 0 bases at V and 4 bases at J; junction bases unmatched: 9.

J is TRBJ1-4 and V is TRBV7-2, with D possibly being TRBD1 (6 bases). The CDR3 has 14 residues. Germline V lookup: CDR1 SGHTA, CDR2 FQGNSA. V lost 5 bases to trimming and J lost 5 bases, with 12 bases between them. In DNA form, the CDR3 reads TGTGCCAGCAGCAATGGACAGAGCAATGAAAAACTGTTTTTT. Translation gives CASSNGQSNEKLFF.

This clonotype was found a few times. The CDR3 reads CASSGDRGWNYGYTF. The CDR3, as DNA: TGTGCCAGCAGCGGAGACAGGGGGTGGAACTATGGCTACACCTTC. This chain joins TRBV5-5 and TRBJ1-2, with 9 bases identical to TRBD1. CDR3 length: 15 residues. Germline trimming cut 4 bases from V and 2 bases from J; bases unmatched to any gene: 6. CDR1 is SGHKS, CDR2 YYEKEE, per germline (reference sequence).

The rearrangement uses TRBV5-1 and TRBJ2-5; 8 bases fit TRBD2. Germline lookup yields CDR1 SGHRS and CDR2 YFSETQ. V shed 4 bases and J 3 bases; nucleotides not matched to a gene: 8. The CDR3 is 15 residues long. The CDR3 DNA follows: TGCGCCAGCAGCATATCGGCGGGGGGCGAAGAGACCCAGTACTTC. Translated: CASSISAGGEETQYF. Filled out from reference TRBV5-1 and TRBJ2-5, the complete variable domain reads KAGVTQTPRYLIKTRGQQVTLSCSPISGHRSVSWYQQTPGQGLQFLFEYFSETQRNKGNFPGRFSGRQFSNSRSEMNVSTLELGDSALYLCASSISAGGEETQYFGPGTRLLVL.

The CDR3 coding sequence is TGTGCCAGCAGCCAATTTGGGGCCTACAATGAGCAGTTCTTC. Its translation is CASSQFGAYNEQFF. The gene calls are TRBV3-1 and TRBJ2-1; D gene unclear. Germline CDR1 LGHDT, CDR2 YNNKEL (reference sequence). CDR3 size: 14 residues. V lost 2 bases to trimming and J lost 2 bases, with 7 bases between them.

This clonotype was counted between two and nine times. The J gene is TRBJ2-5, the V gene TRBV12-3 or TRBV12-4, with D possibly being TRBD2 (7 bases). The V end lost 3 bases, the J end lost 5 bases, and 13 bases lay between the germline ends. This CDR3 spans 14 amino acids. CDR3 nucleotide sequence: TGTGCCAGCAGTTTCATCAGGGGAGGGGAGACCCAGTACTTC. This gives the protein CASSFIRGGETQYF.

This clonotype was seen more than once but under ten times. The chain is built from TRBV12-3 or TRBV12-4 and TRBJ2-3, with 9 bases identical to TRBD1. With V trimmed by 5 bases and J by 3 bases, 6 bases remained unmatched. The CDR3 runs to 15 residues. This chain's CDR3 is CASSPGQGLTDTQYF. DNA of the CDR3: TGTGCCAGCAGTCCGGGACAGGGTTTGACAGATACGCAGTATTTT.

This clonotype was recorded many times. This CDR3 reads CSVATDRGDYTF. The DNA for the CDR3 is TGCAGCGTTGCCACGGATCGGGGAGACTACACCTTC. This chain links TRBV29-1 with TRBJ1-2; no reliable D call. This CDR3 has 12 amino acids. The V gene lost 4 bases and the J gene lost 10 bases, with 16 bases spanning the gap. Germline V gives CDR1 SQVTM, CDR2 ANQGSEA.

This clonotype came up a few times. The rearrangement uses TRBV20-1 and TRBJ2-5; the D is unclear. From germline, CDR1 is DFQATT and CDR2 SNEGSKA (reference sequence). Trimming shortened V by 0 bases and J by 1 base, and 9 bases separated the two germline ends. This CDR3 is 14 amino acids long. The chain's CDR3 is CSAREGRLQETQYF. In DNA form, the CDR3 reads TGCAGTGCTAGAGAAGGCCGGCTCCAAGAGACCCAGTACTTC.

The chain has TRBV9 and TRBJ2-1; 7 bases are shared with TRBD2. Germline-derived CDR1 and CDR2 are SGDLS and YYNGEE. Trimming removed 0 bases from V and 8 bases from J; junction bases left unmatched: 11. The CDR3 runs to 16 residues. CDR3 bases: TGTGCCAGCAGCGTAGATGCGGGAGTGGTCCGGGATGAGCAGTTCTTC. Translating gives CASSVDAGVVRDEQFF.

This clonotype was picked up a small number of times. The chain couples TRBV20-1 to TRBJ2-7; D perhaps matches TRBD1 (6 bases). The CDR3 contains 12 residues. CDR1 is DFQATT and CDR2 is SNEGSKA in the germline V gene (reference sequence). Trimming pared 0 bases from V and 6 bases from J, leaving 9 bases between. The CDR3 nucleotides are TGCAGTGCTAGAGAGGGGGCCGGCGAGCAGTACGTC. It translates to CSAREGAGEQYV.

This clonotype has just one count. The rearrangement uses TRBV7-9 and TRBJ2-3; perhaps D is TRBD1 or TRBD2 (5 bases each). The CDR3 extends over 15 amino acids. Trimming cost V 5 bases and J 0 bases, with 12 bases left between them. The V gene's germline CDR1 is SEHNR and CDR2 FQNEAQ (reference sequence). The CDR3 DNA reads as TGTGCCAGCAGCGACCGGGACCGTAGCACAGATACGCAGTATTTT. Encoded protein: CASSDRDRSTDTQYF. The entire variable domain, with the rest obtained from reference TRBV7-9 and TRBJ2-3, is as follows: DTGVSQNPRHKITKRGQNVTFRCDPISEHNRLYWYRQTLGQGPEFLTYFQNEAQLEKSRLLSDRFSAERPKGSFSTLEIQRTEQGDSAMYLCASSDRDRSTDTQYFGPGTRLTVL.

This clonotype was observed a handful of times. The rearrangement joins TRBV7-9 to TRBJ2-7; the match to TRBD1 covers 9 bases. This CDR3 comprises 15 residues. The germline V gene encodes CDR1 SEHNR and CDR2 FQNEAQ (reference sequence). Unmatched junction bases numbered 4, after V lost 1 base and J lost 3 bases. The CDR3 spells CASSLEGTGNYEQYV. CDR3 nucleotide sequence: TGTGCCAGCAGCTTAGAAGGGACAGGGAACTACGAGCAGTACGTC.